A single sample gave rise to the 9 T cell receptor beta chains below, sequenced in a study of blood T cell repertoires in COVID-19. Sequencing used immunoSEQ multiplex PCR; TCRdb keeps in-frame clones, though not all of them. The table includes about 130,000 clones, 85% to 90% detected once. Material: peripheral blood. Receptors originate from a man in his sixties with COVID-19, enrolled during active disease.

The CDR3 is CATSTLGRGKANEKLFF. In DNA, the CDR3 is TGTGCCACCAGCACCTTAGGAAGGGGAAAAGCTAATGAAAAACTGTTTTTT. This chain links TRBV15 with TRBJ1-4; tentatively, D is TRBD1 (5 bases). This CDR3 is 17 amino acids long. Germline V gene sequence: CDR1 LNHNV, CDR2 YYDKDF (reference sequence). V dropped 4 bases and J dropped 3 bases, with 18 bases sitting between them.

This clone was observed a single time. The V and J genes are TRBV4-1 and TRBJ1-2; TRBD1 matches at 8 bases. CDR1 MGHRA and CDR2 YSYEKL come from the germline V gene. V was pared by 0 bases and J by 4 bases, with 1 base of the junction left unmatched. The CDR3 totals 14 residues. The CDR3 spells CASSQEDRGYGYTF. CDR3 coding DNA: TGCGCCAGCAGCCAAGAAGACAGGGGCTATGGCTACACCTTC.

The V gene is TRBV2, the J gene TRBJ1-1; 7 bases align to TRBD1. The J segment lost 1 base and the V segment lost 6 bases, leaving 2 bases of the junction unmatched. CDR3 length: 13 amino acids. Germline V lookup: CDR1 SNHLY, CDR2 FYNNEI. CDR3 sequence: CASSGQANTEAFF. DNA of the CDR3: TGTGCCAGCAGCGGACAGGCGAACACTGAAGCTTTCTTT.

The V gene is TRBV5-1, the J gene TRBJ2-2; possible D gene TRBD2, 6 bases. This CDR3 has 14 residues. Trimming left V 3 bases short and J 8 bases short, with 14 bases between. Germline CDR1 and CDR2: SGHRS and YFSETQ. The CDR3 loop is CASSSRTTLGELFF. The CDR3 region has the DNA TGCGCCAGCAGCTCCCGGACTACCCTTGGGGAGCTGTTTTTT.

The chain has TRBV19 and TRBJ2-7; weak D call: TRBD2 (5 bases). The CDR3 runs 15 residues. V shed 5 bases and J shed 3 bases, with 17 bases lying between them. Per germline, CDR1 LNHDA and CDR2 SQIVND (reference sequence). As DNA, the CDR3 is TGTGCCAGTAGTCGCCAGAGGGCCGCATTCTACGAGCAGTACTTC. Translation gives CASSRQRAAFYEQYF.

The rearrangement links TRBV7-6 to TRBJ2-7, with D possibly TRBD2 on 7 matching bases. Trimming pared 5 bases from V and 5 bases from J, leaving 22 bases between. Per germline, CDR1 SGHVS and CDR2 FNYEAQ. CDR3 length: 16 residues. Written as DNA, the CDR3 is TGTGCCAGCAGCCCCATTAGGGGGGGGAGCGGACACGAGCAGTACTTC. Protein: CASSPIRGGSGHEQYF.

The chain links TRBV7-2 to TRBJ1-5; a weak D match, TRBD1 (6 bases). Germline CDR1 and CDR2: SGHTA and FQGNSA. CDR3 length equals 15 residues. Trimming shortened V by 1 base and J by 5 bases, and 12 bases separated the two germline ends. CDR3 DNA: TGTGCCAGCAGCTTAGGGACTTACAGGGATCAGCCCCAGCATTTT. Translating it yields CASSLGTYRDQPQHF.

CDR3 in amino acids: CASGGQVIQYF. The DNA for the CDR3 is TGTGCCAGTGGGGGACAGGTGATTCAGTACTTC. The V and J genes are TRBV19 and TRBJ2-4, with 8 bases that match TRBD1. The CDR3 covers 11 residues. J gave up 10 bases and V 8 bases, and 4 bases lay outside the gene matches. The germline CDR1 and CDR2 sequences are LNHDA and SQIVND (reference sequence).

This clone was found once. The V and J genes are TRBV19 and TRBJ1-4; D call uncertain. The V gene's germline CDR1 is LNHDA and CDR2 SQIVND (reference sequence). The CDR3 runs 14 residues. V was shortened by 0 bases and J by 8 bases, with 10 bases between the two germline ends. The CDR3 protein is CASSIERYSEKLFF. CDR3 in DNA: TGTGCCAGTAGTATAGAACGGTATAGCGAAAAACTGTTTTTT.